The 31 T cell receptor beta chains in this list originate from one sample, sequenced in a study of radiotherapy plus CTLA-4 blockade in lung cancer. Libraries were prepared by immunoSEQ multiplex PCR; TCRdb keeps only in-frame clonotypes and omits some of them. The data contain some 46,000 clones, 75% to 80% of them singletons. The starting material was peripheral blood, obtained from a patient treated with radiotherapy plus ipilimumab. The source of these receptors is a human donor with non-small cell lung cancer whose response to radiotherapy plus ipilimumab could not be evaluated.

As for this clone: One end of the junction is discordant with germline, which a read error may explain. This chain uses TRBV5-4 with TRBJ2-1; perhaps TRBD2 as D (6 bases). CDR3 size: 14 residues. CDR1 is SGHNT, CDR2 YYREEE, per germline (reference sequence). CDR3 sequence: CASSLGQGGGERFF. The CDR3 nucleotides read TGTGCCAGCAGCTTGGGTCAGGGAGGCGGTGAGCGGTTCTTC.

On this clone: The junction departs from germline at one end; a sequencing error may be responsible. The rearrangement links TRBV10-2 to TRBJ2-7; TRBD1 aligns across 10 bases. The V gene's germline CDR1 is WSHSY and CDR2 SAAADI. The CDR3 length is 16 residues. The CDR3 protein is CPSSGPSRDRGGEQYF. The CDR3 region has the DNA TGCCCCAGCAGTGGGCCGTCCCGGGACAGGGGTGGGGAGCAGTACTTC.

The chain couples TRBV9 to TRBJ1-4; tentative D call: TRBD1 (5 bases). The V end lost 5 bases, the J end lost 5 bases, and 13 bases lay between the germline ends. The length of the CDR3 is 14 residues. Germline assignment: CDR1 SGDLS and CDR2 YYNGEE. CDR3 nucleotides: TGTGCCAGCAGTGGACACAACCAAAATGAAAAACTGTTTTTT. This translates into CASSGHNQNEKLFF.

This rearrangement joins TRBV6-1 to TRBJ1-4, with 8 bases matching TRBD1. CDR3 length: 13 residues. V gave up 10 bases and J gave up 4 bases; unmatched junction bases: 5. Germline V gene sequence: CDR1 MNHNS, CDR2 SASEGT. CDR3 DNA sequence: TGTGCCACCCAAGGACAGGGTAATGAAAAACTGTTTTTT. This encodes CATQGQGNEKLFF.

The rearrangement uses TRBV6-6 and TRBJ1-6; D is unresolved. The CDR3 covers 12 residues. Trimming left V 10 bases short and J 6 bases short, with 10 bases between. The germline CDR1 and CDR2 sequences are MNHNY and SVGAGI (reference sequence). CDR3 sequence: CATQEANSPLHF. For the CDR3, the DNA is TGTGCCACCCAGGAGGCTAATTCACCCCTCCACTTT.

This clone appeared once. The rearrangement links TRBV7-8 to TRBJ2-5; 8 bases are shared with TRBD2. J was trimmed by 2 bases and V by 4 bases; bases with no gene match: 6. The germline V gene has CDR1 SGHVS and CDR2 FQNEAQ. The CDR3 extends over 15 amino acids. The CDR3 reads CASSSAGGAQETQYF. CDR3 coding DNA: TGTGCCAGCAGCTCTGCGGGAGGAGCGCAAGAGACCCAGTACTTC.

The chain recombines TRBV19 with TRBJ2-3; TRBD1 matches at 9 bases. In germline, CDR1 is LNHDA, CDR2 SQIVND (reference sequence). J gave up 4 bases and V 4 bases, and 9 bases lay outside the gene matches. The CDR3 extends over 16 amino acids. The CDR3 reads CASSSNRGLKADTQYF. DNA for the CDR3: TGTGCCAGTAGTAGCAACAGGGGGCTAAAGGCAGATACGCAGTATTTT.

This clone has only one observation. The rearrangement uses TRBV7-9 and TRBJ2-1, with TRBD2 as a possible D gene (5 bases). The CDR3 has 11 amino acids. The V end lost 3 bases, the J end lost 12 bases, and 9 bases lay between the germline ends. Germline CDR1 SEHNR, CDR2 FQNEAQ (reference sequence). CDR3 sequence: CASSFLAVQFF. The CDR3 coding sequence is TGTGCCAGCAGCTTCCTAGCTGTGCAGTTCTTC.

This chain uses TRBV7-2 with TRBJ2-3, with TRBD2 matching 11 bases. The CDR3 is made up of 14 amino acids. V gave up 5 bases and J gave up 5 bases; unmatched junction bases: 3. Germline values: CDR1 SGHTA, CDR2 FQGNSA. The CDR3 spells CASSPTSGGDTQYF. The CDR3 bases are TGTGCCAGCAGCCCAACTAGCGGGGGAGATACGCAGTATTTT.

This clone was seen only a few times. The chain joins TRBV30 to TRBJ1-3; D perhaps matches TRBD1 (6 bases). This CDR3 is built from 16 residues. The V gene lost 3 bases and the J gene lost 9 bases, with 24 bases spanning the gap. From germline, CDR1 is GTSNPN and CDR2 SVGIG (reference sequence). CDR3 DNA: TGTGCCTGGAGACCTGACAGGTCCCTCCGGGGTGGCACCATATATTTT. Translation gives CAWRPDRSLRGGTIYF. Supplemented by reference TRBV30 and TRBJ1-3, the full variable domain reads SQTIHQWPATLVQPVGSPLSLECTVEGTSNPNLYWYRQAAGRGLQLLFYSVGIGQISSEVPQNLSASRPQDRQFILSSKKLLLSDSGFYLCAWRPDRSLRGGTIYFGEGSWLTVV.

The chain recombines TRBV28 with TRBJ1-2; D perhaps matches TRBD1 (5 bases). The CDR3 spans 13 residues. The germline V and J ends were trimmed by 4 bases and 7 bases, with 13 bases remaining between them. The germline V gene has CDR1 MDHEN and CDR2 SYDVKM. CDR3 DNA: TGTGCCAGCAGTTCAACAGGTGAGGCTGGCTACACCTTC. Translated: CASSSTGEAGYTF.

V is TRBV7-9 and J is TRBJ2-5, with a possible D match to TRBD1 (6 bases). The CDR3 has 14 amino acids. Germline V CDR1 and CDR2: SEHNR, FQNEAQ (reference sequence). Trimming took 0 bases from V and 5 from J, leaving 10 bases between them. The CDR3 DNA sequence: TGTGCCAGCAGCTTAGCTGGGGGCAGGGAGACCCAGTACTTC. It translates to CASSLAGGRETQYF.

This clone was counted only a few times. The J gene is TRBJ1-4, the V gene TRBV4-3; D gene uncertain. CDR1 and CDR2 from the germline V gene are LGHNA and YSLEER. V was trimmed by 1 base and J by 7 bases, leaving 13 bases between them. CDR3 length: 15 amino acids. CDR3 nucleotides: TGCGCCAGCAGCCAAGTGTCCGGGTCCGGTGAAAAACTGTTTTTT. It codes for CASSQVSGSGEKLFF.

V is TRBV5-1 and J is TRBJ1-2; D is perhaps TRBD1 (6 bases). This CDR3 has 13 residues. Germline lookup yields CDR1 SGHRS and CDR2 YFSETQ. V lost 4 bases to trimming and J lost 7 bases, with 14 bases between them. As DNA, the CDR3 is TGCGCCAGCAGCAGGGGGGGGACCGGTGGCTACACCTTC. This encodes CASSRGGTGGYTF.

The chain combines TRBV7-2 with TRBJ2-1; 8 bases are a match to TRBD2. Germline CDR1 reads SGHTA; CDR2 reads FQGNSA. Trimming took 5 bases from V and 1 from J; bases not matched to a gene: 4. The CDR3 spans 15 residues. CDR3 protein: CASSRSGDSYNEQFF. In nucleotides, the CDR3 is TGTGCCAGCAGCCGTAGCGGGGATTCCTACAATGAGCAGTTCTTC.

The V and J genes are TRBV28 and TRBJ2-7, with 9 bases matching TRBD1. After removal of 4 bases from V and 6 bases from J, the junction contained 10 bases not matched to a gene. The CDR3 spans 15 residues. Germline-derived CDR1 and CDR2 are MDHEN and SYDVKM. As DNA, the CDR3 is TGTGCCAGCAGTTCCCTGGGACAGGGAACTACCGAGCAGTACTTC. As protein: CASSSLGQGTTEQYF.

The rearrangement uses TRBV5-5 and TRBJ2-7, with D possibly TRBD2 on 5 matching bases. The germline gives CDR1 SGHKS, CDR2 YYEKEE (reference sequence). V lost 0 bases, J lost 5 bases, and 6 bases lay in between. The CDR3 consists of 12 residues. This CDR3 reads CASSLGGDEQYF. The DNA of the CDR3 is TGTGCCAGCAGCTTGGGGGGAGACGAGCAGTACTTC.

The V and J genes are TRBV4-2 and TRBJ2-5, with D perhaps TRBD1 (6 bases). The DNA matches TRBJ2-7 better at its end, which makes the J call doubtful. The germline CDR1 and CDR2 sequences are LGHNA and YNFKEQ. The CDR3 has 13 amino acids. CDR3 region: CASSQDRGSEQYF. The CDR3 DNA reads as TGTGCCAGCAGCCAAGACAGGGGTTCCGAGCAGTACTTC.

This clone came up a few times. The J gene is TRBJ1-3, the V gene TRBV28; D is unclear. V was clipped by 8 bases and J by 2 bases, with 7 bases between them. Germline V gives CDR1 MDHEN, CDR2 SYDVKM. The CDR3 has 12 residues. CDR3: CASRTAGNTIYF. For the CDR3, the DNA is TGTGCCAGCCGTACGGCTGGAAACACCATATATTTT.

The J gene is TRBJ2-5, the V gene TRBV7-2; TRBD1 is a possible D gene (6 bases). This CDR3 has 16 amino acids. CDR1 and CDR2 from the germline V gene are SGHTA and FQGNSA. V lost 2 bases to trimming and J lost 2 bases, with 15 bases between them. CDR3 coding DNA: TGTGCCAGCAGCTTAAACGGCCGGACAGCACAAGAGACCCAGTACTTC. Translated: CASSLNGRTAQETQYF.

The chain employs TRBV2 and TRBJ2-6, with D hard to call. Germline V lookup: CDR1 SNHLY, CDR2 FYNNEI. This CDR3 is 17 amino acids long. V was shortened by 1 base and J by 0 bases, with 10 bases between the two germline ends. This CDR3 reads CASSEDSSPSGANVLTF. The CDR3 nucleotides are TGTGCCAGCAGTGAAGACAGTTCCCCCTCTGGGGCCAACGTCCTGACTTTC.

The chain joins TRBV7-2 to TRBJ2-3; no reliable D call. The ends were cut back, 3 bases at V and 1 base at J, with 14 bases in the middle. The CDR3 is made up of 16 amino acids. Per germline, CDR1 SGHTA and CDR2 FQGNSA. The DNA for the CDR3 is TGTGCCAGCAGCTTCGGATCAAGCGCACGCACAGATACGCAGTATTTT. Residues: CASSFGSSARTDTQYF.

The CDR3 spells CASSLSGVRGLYNEQFF. CDR3 nucleotide sequence: TGTGCCAGCAGCTTATCAGGGGTCAGGGGGCTTTACAATGAGCAGTTCTTC. The chain combines TRBV7-3 with TRBJ2-1; TRBD1 matches at 8 bases. V dropped 2 bases and J dropped 4; count of bases not matched to a gene: 10. This CDR3 is built from 17 residues. From germline, CDR1 is SGHTA and CDR2 FQGTGA.

This rearrangement joins TRBV4-1 to TRBJ2-7, with D tentatively TRBD1 (6 bases). The germline V gene has CDR1 MGHRA and CDR2 YSYEKL. Trimming shortened V by 1 base and J by 12 bases, and 13 bases separated the two germline ends. This CDR3 is built from 12 residues. This chain's CDR3 is CASSQVGGFVYF. The CDR3 nucleotides are TGCGCCAGCAGCCAAGTAGGGGGATTTGTGTACTTC.

This rearrangement joins TRBV11-2 to TRBJ1-1; D gene ambiguous. Germline CDR1 reads SGHAT; CDR2 reads FQNNGV. CDR3 length equals 15 residues. The ends were cut back, 2 bases at V and 5 bases at J, with 15 bases in the middle. The CDR3 region is CASSLNLRAGTEAFF. The DNA for the CDR3 is TGTGCCAGCAGCTTAAATCTACGAGCGGGGACTGAAGCTTTCTTT.

CDR3 sequence reads: CASRGRMNTGELFF. CDR3 nucleotide sequence: TGTGCCAGCAGGGGGCGGATGAACACCGGGGAGCTGTTTTTT. V usage is TRBV6-6 and J usage is TRBJ2-2, with a possible D match to TRBD1 (5 bases). Between the trimmed V and J ends, which lost 6 bases and 1 base, there was a span of 9 bases. CDR1 is MNHNY, CDR2 SVGAGI, per germline (reference sequence). CDR3 length: 14 residues.

The chain recombines TRBV7-2 with TRBJ2-5; TRBD2 might be the D (5 bases). The V gene lost 2 bases and the J gene lost 5 bases, with 12 bases spanning the gap. CDR1 is SGHTA, CDR2 FQGNSA, per germline. The CDR3 contains 14 residues. This CDR3 reads CASSLRRTGETQYF. CDR3 in DNA: TGTGCCAGCAGCTTACGTAGGACTGGCGAGACCCAGTACTTC.

This rearrangement joins TRBV4-2 to TRBJ2-2; 10 bases agree with TRBD2. The CDR3 consists of 16 residues. The V gene's germline CDR1 is LGHNA and CDR2 YNFKEQ. Trimming at V came to 1 base and at J to 4 bases, leaving 3 bases not matched to a gene. CDR3 nucleotides: TGTGCCAGCAGCCAAGTGGTAGCGGGGGGCACCGGGGAGCTGTTTTTT. It codes for CASSQVVAGGTGELFF.

The sample holds one count of this clone. The chain recombines TRBV9 with TRBJ1-1; D remains unclear. The germline gives CDR1 SGDLS, CDR2 YYNGEE. This CDR3 is 13 amino acids long. V was pared by 4 bases and J by 1 base, with 8 bases between. The CDR3 sequence is CASSSTGNTEAFF. The DNA for the CDR3 is TGTGCCAGCAGCTCAACCGGGAACACTGAAGCTTTCTTT.

The V call is TRBV5-1, the J call TRBJ2-5; 11 bases agree with TRBD2. The last part of the DNA fits TRBJ2-7 better; the J call may be wrong. The CDR3 loop spans 14 amino acids. The germline CDR1 and CDR2 sequences are SGHRS and YFSETQ. CDR3 amino acids: CASSFSGGAYEQYF. Here the CDR3 DNA reads TGCGCCAGCAGCTTTAGCGGGGGGGCCTACGAGCAGTACTTC.

V and J are TRBV27 and TRBJ2-7; 7 nucleotides agree with TRBD1. J gave up 0 bases and V 5 bases, and 4 bases lay outside the gene matches. CDR1 is MNHEY and CDR2 is SMNVEV in the germline V gene (reference sequence). CDR3 size: 14 residues. The CDR3 spells CASSPDRVSYEQYF. DNA of the CDR3: TGTGCCAGCAGTCCAGACAGGGTCTCCTACGAGCAGTACTTC.